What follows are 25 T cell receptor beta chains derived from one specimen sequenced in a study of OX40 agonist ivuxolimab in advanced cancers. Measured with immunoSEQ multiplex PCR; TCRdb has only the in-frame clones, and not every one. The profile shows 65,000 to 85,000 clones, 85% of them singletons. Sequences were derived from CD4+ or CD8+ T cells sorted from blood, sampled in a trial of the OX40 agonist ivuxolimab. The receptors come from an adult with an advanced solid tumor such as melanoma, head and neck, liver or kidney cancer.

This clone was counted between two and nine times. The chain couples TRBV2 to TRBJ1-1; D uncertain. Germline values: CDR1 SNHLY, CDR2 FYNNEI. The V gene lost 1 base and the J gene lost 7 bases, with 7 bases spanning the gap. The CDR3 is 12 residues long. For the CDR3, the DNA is TGTGCCAGCAGTGAAGATATTAGTGAAGCTTTCTTT. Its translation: CASSEDISEAFF.

The CDR3, as DNA: TGTGCCAGCAAGGGTGGCGGCACCGGGGAGCTGTTTTTT. Translation: CASKGGGTGELFF. The chain carries TRBV2 and TRBJ2-2; D gene ambiguous. The CDR3 has 13 amino acids. Germline CDR1 and CDR2: SNHLY and FYNNEI. Trimming pared 7 bases from V and 4 bases from J, leaving 10 bases between.

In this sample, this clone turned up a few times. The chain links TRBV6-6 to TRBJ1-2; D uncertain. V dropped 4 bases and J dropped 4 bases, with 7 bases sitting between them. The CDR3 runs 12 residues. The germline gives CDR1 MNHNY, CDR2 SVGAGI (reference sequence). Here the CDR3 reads CASSWQSYGYTF. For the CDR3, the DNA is TGTGCCAGCAGTTGGCAGTCCTATGGCTACACCTTC.

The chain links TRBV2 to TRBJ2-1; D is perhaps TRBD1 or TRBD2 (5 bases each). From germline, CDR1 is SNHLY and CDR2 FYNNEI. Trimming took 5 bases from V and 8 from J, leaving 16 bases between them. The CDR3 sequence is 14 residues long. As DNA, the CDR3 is TGTGCCAGCAGTCGGCAGGGAGTCGGGTATGAGCAGTTCTTC. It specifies CASSRQGVGYEQFF.

The CDR3 is CAWSVKGRETQYF. CDR3 in DNA: TGTGCCTGGAGTGTAAAGGGGCGAGAGACCCAGTACTTC. J is TRBJ2-5 and V is TRBV30; TRBD1 is a possible D gene (5 bases). V lost 0 bases to trimming and J lost 4 bases, with 9 bases between them. Per the germline V gene, CDR1 is GTSNPN and CDR2 is SVGIG (reference sequence). This CDR3 is built from 13 residues.

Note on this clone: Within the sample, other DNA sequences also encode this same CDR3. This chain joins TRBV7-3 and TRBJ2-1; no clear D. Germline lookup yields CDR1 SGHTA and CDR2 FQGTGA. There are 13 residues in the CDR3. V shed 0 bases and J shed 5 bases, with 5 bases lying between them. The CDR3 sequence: CASSLTRHNEQFF. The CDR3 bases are TGTGCCAGCAGCTTAACACGGCACAATGAGCAGTTCTTC.

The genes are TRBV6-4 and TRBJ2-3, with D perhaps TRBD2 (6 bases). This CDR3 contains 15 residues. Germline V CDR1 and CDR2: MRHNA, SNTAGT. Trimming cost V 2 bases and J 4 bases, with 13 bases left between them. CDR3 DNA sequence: TGTGCCAGCAGTGACCTGGGCGGGGAGTCAGATACGCAGTATTTT. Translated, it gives CASSDLGGESDTQYF.

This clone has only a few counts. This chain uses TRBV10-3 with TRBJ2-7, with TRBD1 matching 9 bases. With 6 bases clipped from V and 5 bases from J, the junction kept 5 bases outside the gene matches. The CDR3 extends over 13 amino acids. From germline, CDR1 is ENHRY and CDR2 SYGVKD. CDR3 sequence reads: CAISGGQGNEQYF. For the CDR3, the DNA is TGTGCCATCAGCGGGGGACAGGGTAACGAGCAGTACTTC.

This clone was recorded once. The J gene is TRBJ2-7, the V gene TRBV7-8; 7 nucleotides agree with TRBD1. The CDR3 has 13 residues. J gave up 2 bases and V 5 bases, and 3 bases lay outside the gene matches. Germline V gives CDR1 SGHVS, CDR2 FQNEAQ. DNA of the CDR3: TGTGCCAGCAGCATTACAGGGGCCTACGAGCAGTACTTC. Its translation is CASSITGAYEQYF.

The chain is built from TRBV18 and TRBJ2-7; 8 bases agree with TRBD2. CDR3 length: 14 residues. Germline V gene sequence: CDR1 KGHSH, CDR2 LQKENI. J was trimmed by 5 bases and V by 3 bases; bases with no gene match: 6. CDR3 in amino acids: CASSPREAGDEQYF. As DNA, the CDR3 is TGTGCCAGCTCACCTCGGGAAGCGGGAGACGAGCAGTACTTC.

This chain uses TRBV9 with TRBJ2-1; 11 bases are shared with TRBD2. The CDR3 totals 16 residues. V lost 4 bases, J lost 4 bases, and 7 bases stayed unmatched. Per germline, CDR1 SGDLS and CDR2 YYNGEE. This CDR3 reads CASSPILAGGYNEQFF. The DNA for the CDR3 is TGTGCCAGCAGCCCCATTCTAGCGGGAGGTTACAATGAGCAGTTCTTC.

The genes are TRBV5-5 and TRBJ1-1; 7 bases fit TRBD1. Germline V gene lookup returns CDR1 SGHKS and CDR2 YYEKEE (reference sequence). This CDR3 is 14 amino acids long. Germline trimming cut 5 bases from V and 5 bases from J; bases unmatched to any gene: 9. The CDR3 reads CASRYWTGRTEAFF. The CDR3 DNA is TGTGCCAGCAGATATTGGACAGGACGAACTGAAGCTTTCTTT.

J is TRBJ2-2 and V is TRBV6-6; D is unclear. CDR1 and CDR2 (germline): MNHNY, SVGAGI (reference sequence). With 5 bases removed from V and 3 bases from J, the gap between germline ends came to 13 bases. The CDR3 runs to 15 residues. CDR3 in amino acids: CASSGLGRDTGELFF. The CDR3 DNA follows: TGTGCCAGCAGTGGCCTGGGCAGAGACACCGGGGAGCTGTTTTTT.

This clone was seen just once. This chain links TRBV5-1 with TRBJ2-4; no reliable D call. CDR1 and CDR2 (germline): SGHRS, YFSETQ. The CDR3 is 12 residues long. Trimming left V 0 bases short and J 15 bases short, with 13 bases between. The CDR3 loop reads CASSLGRVEWYF. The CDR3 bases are TGCGCCAGCAGCTTGGGACGGGTAGAATGGTACTTC.

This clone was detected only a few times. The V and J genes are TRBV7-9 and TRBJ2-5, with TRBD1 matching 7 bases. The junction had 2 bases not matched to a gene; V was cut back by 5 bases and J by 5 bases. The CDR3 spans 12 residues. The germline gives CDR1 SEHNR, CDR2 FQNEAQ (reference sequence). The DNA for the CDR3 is TGTGCCAGCAGCCCACAGGGGGAGACCCAGTACTTC. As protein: CASSPQGETQYF.

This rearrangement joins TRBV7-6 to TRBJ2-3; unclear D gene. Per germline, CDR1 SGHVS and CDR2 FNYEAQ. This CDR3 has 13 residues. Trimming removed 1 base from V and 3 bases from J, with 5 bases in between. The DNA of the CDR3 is TGTGCCAGCAGCTTAGGGGATACAGATACGCAGTATTTT. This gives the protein CASSLGDTDTQYF.

For the CDR3, the DNA is TGTGCCAGCGCTAGACAGGGGCACCAAGAGACCCAGTACTTC. Its protein is CASARQGHQETQYF. The chain couples TRBV6-1 to TRBJ2-5; 8 positions match TRBD1. The length of the CDR3 is 14 residues. The germline CDR1 and CDR2 sequences are MNHNS and SASEGT. With 8 bases clipped from V and 0 bases from J, the junction kept 5 bases outside the gene matches.

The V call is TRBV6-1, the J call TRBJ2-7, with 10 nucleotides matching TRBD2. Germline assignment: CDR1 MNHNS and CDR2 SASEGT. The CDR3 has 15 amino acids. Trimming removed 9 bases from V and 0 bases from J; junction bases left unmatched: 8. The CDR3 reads CASDSGGTNSYEQYF. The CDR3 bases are TGTGCCAGTGATAGCGGGGGGACCAACTCCTACGAGCAGTACTTC.

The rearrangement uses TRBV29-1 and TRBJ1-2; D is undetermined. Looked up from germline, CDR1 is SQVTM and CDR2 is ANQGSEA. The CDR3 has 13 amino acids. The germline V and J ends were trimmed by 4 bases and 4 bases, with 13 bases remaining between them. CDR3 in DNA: TGCAGCGTTGGCGGACCCTCTGCCTATGGCTACACCTTC. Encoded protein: CSVGGPSAYGYTF.

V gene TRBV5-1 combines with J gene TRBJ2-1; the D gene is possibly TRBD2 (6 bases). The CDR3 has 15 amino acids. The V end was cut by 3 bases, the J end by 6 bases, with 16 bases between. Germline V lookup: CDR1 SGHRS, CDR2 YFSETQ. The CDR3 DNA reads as TGCGCCAGCAGCTCGGAAAAGGCGGGGCTCAATGAGCAGTTCTTC. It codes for CASSSEKAGLNEQFF.

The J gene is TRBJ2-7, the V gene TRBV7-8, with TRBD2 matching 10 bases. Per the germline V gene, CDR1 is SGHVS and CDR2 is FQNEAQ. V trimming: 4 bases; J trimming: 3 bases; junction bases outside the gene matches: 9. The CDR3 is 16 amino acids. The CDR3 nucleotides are TGTGCCAGCAGCTCAAGTAGCGGGGGGCTAATCTACGAGCAGTACTTC. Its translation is CASSSSSGGLIYEQYF.

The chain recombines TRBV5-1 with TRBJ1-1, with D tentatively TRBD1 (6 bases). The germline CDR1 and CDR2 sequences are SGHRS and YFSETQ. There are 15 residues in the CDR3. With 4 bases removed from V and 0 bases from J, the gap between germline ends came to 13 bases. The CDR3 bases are TGCGCCAGCAGCCAAGAGACAGGACTGAACACTGAAGCTTTCTTT. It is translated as CASSQETGLNTEAFF.

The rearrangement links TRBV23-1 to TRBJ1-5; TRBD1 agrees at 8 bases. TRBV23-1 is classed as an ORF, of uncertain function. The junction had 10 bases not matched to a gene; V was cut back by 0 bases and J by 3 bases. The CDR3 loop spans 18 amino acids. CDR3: CASSQSPATGGINQPQHF. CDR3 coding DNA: TGCGCCAGCAGTCAATCCCCCGCCACAGGGGGAATCAATCAGCCCCAGCATTTT.

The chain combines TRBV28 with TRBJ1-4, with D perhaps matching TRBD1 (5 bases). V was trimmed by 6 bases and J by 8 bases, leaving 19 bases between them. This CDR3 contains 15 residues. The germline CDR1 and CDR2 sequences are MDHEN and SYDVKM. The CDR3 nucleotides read TGTGCCAGCAGGCCCCCGGGACCGTCCACCGAAAAACTGTTTTTT. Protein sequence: CASRPPGPSTEKLFF.

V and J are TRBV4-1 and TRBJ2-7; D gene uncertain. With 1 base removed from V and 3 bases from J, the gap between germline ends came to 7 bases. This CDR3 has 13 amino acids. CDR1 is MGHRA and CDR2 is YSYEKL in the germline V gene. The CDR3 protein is CASSQGFDYEQYF. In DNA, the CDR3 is TGCGCCAGCAGCCAAGGTTTTGACTACGAGCAGTACTTC.